Ten or more counts support the clone carrying this T cell receptor beta chain. Time point: newly diagnosed GD, antithyroid drugs for less than 3 months. Making the TCR library involved RNA that had been extracted from PBMCs. This entry is derived from a study of regulatory T cells in long-lasting Graves disease. CDR3 length: 16 residues. CDR1 and CDR2 from the germline V gene are SNHLY and FYNNEI. V was clipped by 4 bases and J by 8 bases, with 21 bases between them. CDR3-region Arm-PCR and iRepertoire HTBI primers produced the TCR beta libraries. One entry per CDR3 protein results from TCRdb running MiXCR on the multiplex PCR reads. The top ten hold 10% of the sample, which has around 500,000 distinct CDR3 sequences, about 14% seen once. Another study also made use of these data, one on T cells in Graves' hyperthyroidism and ophthalmopathy.

This chain links TRBV2 with TRBJ1-3, with D perhaps matching TRBD1 (5 bases). This sequence originates from a man aged 30 to 39 with Graves disease. The material sequenced was peripheral blood mononuclear cells (PBMCs), taken at new diagnosis, from a patient treated with antithyroid drugs. The CDR3 sequence: CASSATVETDFHTIYF. In DNA form, the CDR3 reads TGTGCCAGCAGTGCCACCGTTGAGACAGACTTCCACACCATATATTTT.